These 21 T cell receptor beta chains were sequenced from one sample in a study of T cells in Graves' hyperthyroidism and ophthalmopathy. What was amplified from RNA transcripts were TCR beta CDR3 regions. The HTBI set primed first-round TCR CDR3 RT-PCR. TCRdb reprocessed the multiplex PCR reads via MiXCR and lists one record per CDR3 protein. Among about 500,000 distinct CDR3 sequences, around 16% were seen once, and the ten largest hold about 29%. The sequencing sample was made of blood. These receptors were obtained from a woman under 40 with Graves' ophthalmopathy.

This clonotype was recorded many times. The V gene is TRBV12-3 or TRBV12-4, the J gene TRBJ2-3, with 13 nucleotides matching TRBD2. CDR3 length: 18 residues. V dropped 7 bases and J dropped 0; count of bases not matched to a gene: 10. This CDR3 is CASTSRTSGSVSTDTQYF. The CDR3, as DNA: TGTGCCAGCACTAGCCGGACTAGCGGGAGTGTTAGCACAGATACGCAGTATTTT.

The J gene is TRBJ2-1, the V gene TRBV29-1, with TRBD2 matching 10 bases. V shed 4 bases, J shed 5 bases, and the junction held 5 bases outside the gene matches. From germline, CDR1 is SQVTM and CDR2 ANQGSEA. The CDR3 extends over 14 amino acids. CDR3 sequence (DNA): TGCAGCGTTGCGGCTAGCGGGGGAAACAATGAGCAGTTCTTC. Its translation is CSVAASGGNNEQFF.

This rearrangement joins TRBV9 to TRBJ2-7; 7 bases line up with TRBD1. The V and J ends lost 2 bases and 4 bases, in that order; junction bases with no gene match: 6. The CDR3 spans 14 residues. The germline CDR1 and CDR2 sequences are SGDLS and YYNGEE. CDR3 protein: CASSVNRQGYEQYF. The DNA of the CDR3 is TGTGCCAGCAGCGTCAACAGACAGGGTTACGAGCAGTACTTC.

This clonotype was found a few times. CDR3 nucleotides: TGTGCCAGCAGTGAATCGGGGATTGTGAACACCGGGGAGCTGTTTTTT. It encodes CASSESGIVNTGELFF. V is TRBV25-1 and J is TRBJ2-2; D possibly corresponds to TRBD2 (5 bases). V was cut by 1 base and J by 1 base, with 10 bases left in between. The CDR3 has 16 amino acids. CDR1 and CDR2 (germline): MGHDK, SYGVNS.

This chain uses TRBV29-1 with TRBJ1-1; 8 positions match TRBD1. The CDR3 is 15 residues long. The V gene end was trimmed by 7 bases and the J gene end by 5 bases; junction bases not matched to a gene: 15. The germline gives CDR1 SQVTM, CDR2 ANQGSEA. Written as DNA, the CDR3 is TGCAGCGCTCCCCTAGTGACAGGGGCTCAGACTGAAGCTTTCTTT. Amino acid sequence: CSAPLVTGAQTEAFF.

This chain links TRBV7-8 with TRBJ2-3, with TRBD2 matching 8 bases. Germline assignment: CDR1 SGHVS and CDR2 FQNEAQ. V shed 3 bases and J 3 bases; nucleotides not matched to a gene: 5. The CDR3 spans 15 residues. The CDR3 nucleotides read TGTGCCAGCAGCTTTGAAGCTAGCGGGACAGATACGCAGTATTTT. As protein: CASSFEASGTDTQYF.

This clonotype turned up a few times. The CDR3 spells CSASTGGPEKLFF. CDR3 nucleotide sequence: TGCAGTGCCTCGACAGGGGGTCCTGAAAAACTGTTTTTT. The chain couples TRBV20-1 to TRBJ1-4; TRBD1 matches at 9 bases. CDR1 is DFQATT, CDR2 SNEGSKA, per germline (reference sequence). The CDR3 runs to 13 residues. V lost 6 bases, J lost 7 bases, and 6 bases stayed unmatched.

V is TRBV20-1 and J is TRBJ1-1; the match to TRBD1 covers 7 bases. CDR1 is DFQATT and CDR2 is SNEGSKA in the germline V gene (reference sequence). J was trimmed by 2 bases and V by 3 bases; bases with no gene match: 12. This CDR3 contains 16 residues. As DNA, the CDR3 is TGCAGTGCTAGGGATTCCAACAGGGGAGGAAACACTGAAGCTTTCTTT. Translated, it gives CSARDSNRGGNTEAFF.

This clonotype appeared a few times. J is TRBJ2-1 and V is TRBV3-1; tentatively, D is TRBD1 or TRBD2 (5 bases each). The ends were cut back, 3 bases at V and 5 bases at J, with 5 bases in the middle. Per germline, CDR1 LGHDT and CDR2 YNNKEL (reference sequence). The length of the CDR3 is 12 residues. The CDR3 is CASSQGHNEQFF. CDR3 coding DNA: TGTGCCAGCAGCCAGGGACACAATGAGCAGTTCTTC.

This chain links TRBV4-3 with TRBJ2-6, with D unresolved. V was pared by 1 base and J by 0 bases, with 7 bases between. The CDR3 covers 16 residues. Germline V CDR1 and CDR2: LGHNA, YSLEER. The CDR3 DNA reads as TGCGCCAGCAGCCAAGTTGGACCCTCTGGGGCCAACGTCCTGACTTTC. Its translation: CASSQVGPSGANVLTF.

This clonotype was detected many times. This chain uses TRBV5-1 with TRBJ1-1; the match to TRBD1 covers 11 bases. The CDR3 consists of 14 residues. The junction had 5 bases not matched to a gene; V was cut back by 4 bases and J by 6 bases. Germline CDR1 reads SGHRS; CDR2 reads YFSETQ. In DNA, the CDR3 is TGCGCCAGCAGCGGACAGGGGGCTTTGGCTGAAGCTTTCTTT. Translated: CASSGQGALAEAFF. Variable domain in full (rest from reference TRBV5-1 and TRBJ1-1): KAGVTQTPRYLIKTRGQQVTLSCSPISGHRSVSWYQQTPGQGLQFLFEYFSETQRNKGNFPGRFSGRQFSNSRSEMNVSTLELGDSALYLCASSGQGALAEAFFGQGTRLTVV.

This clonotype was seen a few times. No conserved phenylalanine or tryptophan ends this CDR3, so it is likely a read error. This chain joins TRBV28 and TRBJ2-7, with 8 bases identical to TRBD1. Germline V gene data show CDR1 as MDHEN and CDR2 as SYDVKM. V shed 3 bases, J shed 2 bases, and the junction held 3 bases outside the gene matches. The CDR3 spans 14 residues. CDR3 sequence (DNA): TGTGCCAGCAGTTTCCCGGGACAGGCCTACGAGCAGTACCTC. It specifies CASSFPGQAYEQYL.

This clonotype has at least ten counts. CDR3 loop: CASSAGTGGFHEQYF. CDR3 DNA: TGCGCCAGCAGCGCCGGGACAGGGGGCTTCCACGAGCAGTACTTC. The genes are TRBV5-1 and TRBJ2-7; 12 bases are a match to TRBD1. Looked up from germline, CDR1 is SGHRS and CDR2 is YFSETQ. Unmatched junction bases numbered 7, after V lost 4 bases and J lost 5 bases. The CDR3 covers 15 residues. Drawing the rest from reference TRBV5-1 and TRBJ2-7, the complete variable domain is KAGVTQTPRYLIKTRGQQVTLSCSPISGHRSVSWYQQTPGQGLQFLFEYFSETQRNKGNFPGRFSGRQFSNSRSEMNVSTLELGDSALYLCASSAGTGGFHEQYFGPGTRLTVT.

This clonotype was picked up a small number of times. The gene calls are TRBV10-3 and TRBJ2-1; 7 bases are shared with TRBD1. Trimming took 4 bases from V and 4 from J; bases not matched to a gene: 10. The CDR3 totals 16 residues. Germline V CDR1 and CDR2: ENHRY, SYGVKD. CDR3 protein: CAISASLRDRYNEQFF. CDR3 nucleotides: TGTGCCATCAGTGCCTCACTCCGGGACAGATACAATGAGCAGTTCTTC.

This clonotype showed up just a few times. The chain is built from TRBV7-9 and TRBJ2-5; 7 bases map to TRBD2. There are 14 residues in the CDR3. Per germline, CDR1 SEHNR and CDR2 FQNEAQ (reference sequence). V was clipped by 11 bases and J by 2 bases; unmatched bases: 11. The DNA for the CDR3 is TGTGCCTGTGAGCGGGGAGGTCCTCAAGAGACCCAGTACTTC. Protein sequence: CACERGGPQETQYF.

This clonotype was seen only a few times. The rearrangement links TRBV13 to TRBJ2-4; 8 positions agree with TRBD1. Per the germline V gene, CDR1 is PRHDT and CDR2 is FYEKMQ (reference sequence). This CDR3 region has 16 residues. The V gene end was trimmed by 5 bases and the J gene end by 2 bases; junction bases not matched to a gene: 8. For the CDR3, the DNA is TGTGCCAGCAGCCTCCGGACAGGGAACTCCAAAAACATTCAGTACTTC. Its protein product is CASSLRTGNSKNIQYF.

CDR3 sequence reads: CASSQAGLKGGTYNEQFF. The CDR3 nucleotides read TGTGCCAGCAGCCAAGCAGGGCTCAAGGGGGGAACCTACAATGAGCAGTTCTTC. The chain uses TRBV4-2 and TRBJ2-1; possibly TRBD1 or TRBD2 for D (6 bases each). The CDR3 covers 18 residues. Trimming shortened V by 1 base and J by 2 bases, and 18 bases separated the two germline ends. CDR1 and CDR2 from the germline V gene are LGHNA and YNFKEQ.

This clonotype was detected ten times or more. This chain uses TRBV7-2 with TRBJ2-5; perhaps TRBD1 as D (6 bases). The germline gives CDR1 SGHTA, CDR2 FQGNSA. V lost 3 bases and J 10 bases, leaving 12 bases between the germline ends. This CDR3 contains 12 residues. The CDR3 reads CASSFDRSVQYF. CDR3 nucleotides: TGTGCCAGCAGCTTCGACAGGTCGGTCCAGTACTTC. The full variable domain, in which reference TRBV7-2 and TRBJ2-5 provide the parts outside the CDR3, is GAGVSQSPSNKVTEKGKDVELRCDPISGHTALYWYRQSLGQGLEFLIYFQGNSAPDKSGLPSDRFSAERTGGSVSTLTIQRTQQEDSAVYLCASSFDRSVQYFGPGTRLLVL.

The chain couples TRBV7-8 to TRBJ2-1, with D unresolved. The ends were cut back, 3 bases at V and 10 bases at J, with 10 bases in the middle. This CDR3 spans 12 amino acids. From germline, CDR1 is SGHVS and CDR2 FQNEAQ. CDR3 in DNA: TGTGCCAGCAGCTTCCGGGTTGGGGAGCAGTTCTTC. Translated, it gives CASSFRVGEQFF.

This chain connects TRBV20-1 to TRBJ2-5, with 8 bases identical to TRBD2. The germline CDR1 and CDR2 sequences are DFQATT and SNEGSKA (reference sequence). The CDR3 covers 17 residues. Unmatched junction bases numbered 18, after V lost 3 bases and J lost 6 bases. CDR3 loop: CSASEHLAGNTGKTQYF. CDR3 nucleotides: TGCAGTGCTAGTGAGCATTTAGCGGGGAACACCGGGAAGACCCAGTACTTC.

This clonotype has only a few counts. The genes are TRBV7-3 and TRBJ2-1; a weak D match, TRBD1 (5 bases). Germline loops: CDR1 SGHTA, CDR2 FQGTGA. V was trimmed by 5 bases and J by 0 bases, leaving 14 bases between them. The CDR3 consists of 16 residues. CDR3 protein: CASSHASGNSYNEQFF. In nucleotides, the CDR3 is TGTGCCAGCAGCCACGCTTCAGGGAACTCCTACAATGAGCAGTTCTTC. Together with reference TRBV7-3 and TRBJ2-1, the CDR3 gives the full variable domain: GAGVSQTPSNKVTEKGKYVELRCDPISGHTALYWYRQSLGQGPEFLIYFQGTGAADDSGLPNDRFFAVRPEGSVSTLKIQRTERGDSAVYLCASSHASGNSYNEQFFGPGTRLTVL.